This is a list of T cell receptor beta chains from one sample in a study of cytomegalovirus exposure and HLA in healthy donors. Data came from immunoSEQ multiplex PCR; TCRdb stores just in-frame clones and leaves some out. Found here are around 150,000 clones; the top ten clones hold about 1.2%. Sequencing was carried out using PBMCs. All receptors come from a woman in her sixties or seventies in good health and CMV-seronegative. The CDR3 runs from the conserved cysteine through the conserved F or W. The D gene is left open where the match is weak.

d_call	j_call	v_call	cdr3_nt	cdr3_aa
TRBD2	TRBJ2-1	TRBV4-1	TGCGCCAGCAGCCAAGTCGGACTAGCGGTTACCTACAATGAGCAGTTCTTC	CASSQVGLAVTYNEQFF
.	TRBJ1-1	TRBV7-2	TGTGCCAGCAGCTTAGGGGGGCCCACTGAAGCTTTCTTT	CASSLGGPTEAFF
.	TRBJ1-2	TRBV6-4	TGTGCCAGCAGTGGAACAGGGAGGGAGGGCTACACCTTC	CASSGTGREGYTF
.	TRBJ2-7	TRBV2	TGTGCCAGCGGGTCCGGAGGAGGCCGTGAGCAGTACTTC	CASGSGGGREQYF
.	TRBJ2-2	TRBV5-1	TGCGCCAGCAGCTTGGCCGTTGGGAGAGGCGGGGAGCTGTTTTTT	CASSLAVGRGGELFF
.	TRBJ1-1	TRBV12-1	TGTGCCAGCAGCTCGCGGGAGAACACTGAAGCTTTCTTT	CASSSRENTEAFF
.	TRBJ2-4	TRBV11-2	TGTGCCAGCAGCTTAGTGGGGGGGACATTAGCCAAAAACATTCAGTACTTC	CASSLVGGTLAKNIQYF
.	TRBJ1-5	TRBV18	TGTGCCAGCTCACTGGCAGGGAAGAATAGCAATCAGCCCCAGCATTTT	CASSLAGKNSNQPQHF
TRBD1	TRBJ1-1	TRBV4-3	TGCGCCAGCAGCCATGGGGACAGGGGCACTGAAGCTTTCTTT	CASSHGDRGTEAFF
.	TRBJ1-1	TRBV18	TGTGCCAGCTCACCAGGCCGGGGGGCCCGGACTGAAGCTTTCTTT	CASSPGRGARTEAFF
.	TRBJ2-7	TRBV27	TGTGCCAGCAGTTTACAATTGGCAGCCTACGAGCAGTACTTC	CASSLQLAAYEQYF
TRBD1	TRBJ2-5	TRBV10-3	TGTGCCATCAGACAGGGGAACCAAGAGACCCAGTACTTC	CAIRQGNQETQYF
TRBD1	TRBJ1-5	TRBV5-8	TGTGCCAGCAGCACCTACAGGGGGCTAGGCAATCAGCCCCAGCATTTT	CASSTYRGLGNQPQHF
.	TRBJ1-1	TRBV7-3	TGTGCCAGCAGCTTTTATCCGACAGCAGAAGCTTTCTTT	CASSFYPTAEAFF
TRBD1	TRBJ1-6	TRBV7-8	TGTGCCAGCAGCTTGGGGACAGGGGAGTCTTCACCCCTCCACTTT	CASSLGTGESSPLHF
TRBD1	TRBJ1-5	TRBV11-3	TGTGCCAGCAGCTTAGACTCTCGGGACAGGTATACCCATAGCAATCAGCCCCAGCATTTT	CASSLDSRDRYTHSNQPQHF
.	TRBJ1-1	TRBV29-1	TGCAGCGTAGCCGGGACTGAAGCTTTCTTT	CSVAGTEAFF
TRBD1	TRBJ1-2	TRBV9	TGTGCCAGCAGCGCGACAGGGAGGACCTATGGCTACACCTTC	CASSATGRTYGYTF
TRBD1	TRBJ2-7	TRBV27	TGTGCCAGCTCCGTAAGGGACAGGCAAACCTACGAGCAGTACTTC	CASSVRDRQTYEQYF
TRBD1	TRBJ2-1	TRBV10-3	TGTGCCATCAGTGAGGGGACAGGGGCCTACAATGAGCAGTTCTTC	CAISEGTGAYNEQFF
.	TRBJ1-2	TRBV6-5	TGTGCCAGCAGGAAAGGAGGAGTGGGCCGCTACACCTTC	CASRKGGVGRYTF
.	TRBJ1-2	TRBV5-1	TGCGCCAGCAGCTTGCGGACAGATTCTAACTATGGCTACACCTTC	CASSLRTDSNYGYTF
.	TRBJ2-1	TRBV30	TGTGCCTGGAGTGTCGGCAATGAGCAGTTCTTC	CAWSVGNEQFF
TRBD1	TRBJ1-1	TRBV11-2	TGTGCCAGCAGCCGACAGGGTAACACTGAAGCTTTCTTT	CASSRQGNTEAFF
.	TRBJ1-1	TRBV19	TGTGCCAGTAGTTCCCTACAGGTTTTGAACACTGAAGCTTTCTTT	CASSSLQVLNTEAFF
.	TRBJ2-7	TRBV29-1	TGCAGCGTTGAAGGAATGCTATCTCCCTACGAGCAGTACTTC	CSVEGMLSPYEQYF
.	TRBJ2-7	TRBV6-1	TGTGCCAGCAGGGTACGGGAGCTTTCCTACGAGCAGTACTTC	CASRVRELSYEQYF
TRBD1	TRBJ2-7	TRBV6-5	TGTGCCAGCAGTTACGGGACAGCGCCCTTGAACGAGCAGTACTTC	CASSYGTAPLNEQYF
.	TRBJ1-6	TRBV7-9	TGTGCCAGCAGCCAAACAGGGCCAAATTCACCCCTCCACTTT	CASSQTGPNSPLHF
.	TRBJ1-2	TRBV27	TGTGCCAGCAGTTTATTCGGACGGGATCTGACCTATGGCTACACCTTC	CASSLFGRDLTYGYTF
TRBD1	TRBJ2-5	TRBV12-5	TGTGCTAGTGGTTTGGATCCAGGGGGCGTAGAGACCCAGTACTTC	CASGLDPGGVETQYF
.	TRBJ1-2	TRBV7-2	TGTGCCAGCAGCCGGGGAGCCTACTATGGCTACACCTTC	CASSRGAYYGYTF
.	TRBJ2-3	TRBV7-8	TGTGCCAGCAGCTTAGCGCGGTATAGAACAGATACGCAGTATTTT	CASSLARYRTDTQYF
.	TRBJ1-5	TRBV30	TGTGCCTGGAGTGTACAGTCAGGCAATCAGCCCCAGCATTTT	CAWSVQSGNQPQHF
.	TRBJ1-6	TRBV5-1	TGCGCCAGCAGCTTGGGGGCCAGGGTCAATTCACCCCTCCACTTT	CASSLGARVNSPLHF
.	TRBJ2-6	TRBV7-9	TGTGCCAGCAGCTTTAGGAATGTGAGGACTTTCTCTGGGGCCAACGTCCTGACTTTC	CASSFRNVRTFSGANVLTF
.	TRBJ1-6	TRBV27	TGTGCCAGCAGTATGACAGCGCCGAGCTCCTATAATTCACCCCTCCACTTT	CASSMTAPSSYNSPLHF
.	TRBJ2-5	TRBV7-8	TGTGCCAGCAGCTTAGACTACCAAGAGACCCAGTACTTC	CASSLDYQETQYF